A selection of T cell receptor beta chains follows, all from one sample in a study of CD8 T cells in Susac syndrome. TCRdb called the immunoSEQ multiplex PCR reads again in MiXCR, with one record for every CDR3 protein. The sample shows roughly 140,000 distinct CDR3 sequences, roughly 95% of them seen only once. Source material: CD4+ T cells from PBMCs. The source is a human donor with Susac syndrome. Both conserved end residues are part of each CDR3. D genes are given only for firm matches. Clone size, where shown, is once, few, many, or a class for clones that have expanded.

cdr3_aa,cdr3_nt,v_call,clone_size,d_call,j_call
CASHLGQAYNEQFF,TGTGCCAGCCACTTAGGGCAGGCGTACAATGAGCAGTTCTTC,TRBV7-9,.,.,TRBJ2-1
CASSLETGGGEQYF,TGTGCCAGCAGCTTGGAAACGGGGGGCGGCGAGCAGTACTTC,TRBV5-6,.,.,TRBJ2-7
CASSVSPPLAGVQETQYF,TGTGCCAGCAGCGTCTCCCCCCCACTAGCGGGGGTGCAAGAGACCCAGTACTTC,TRBV9,.,TRBD2,TRBJ2-5
CASSPRQANEKLFF,TGTGCCAGCAGCCCAAGACAGGCTAATGAAAAACTGTTTTTT,TRBV9,.,.,TRBJ1-4
CASSATGTGGSPLHF,TGTGCCAGCAGCGCAACCGGGACAGGGGGTTCACCCCTCCACTTT,TRBV2,.,TRBD1,TRBJ1-6
CASSMQSYEQYF,TGTGCCAGCAGCATGCAATCCTACGAGCAGTACTTC,TRBV7-2,.,.,TRBJ2-7
CASSLANGELFF,TGTGCCAGCAGCTTAGCGAATGGGGAGCTGTTTTTT,TRBV7-9,.,.,TRBJ2-2
CSASRGQETQYF,TGCAGTGCTAGTCGGGGTCAAGAGACCCAGTACTTC,TRBV20-1,.,.,TRBJ2-5
CASRDRGVDSPLHF,TGCGCCAGCAGAGACAGGGGGGTCGATTCACCCCTCCACTTT,TRBV5-1,.,TRBD1,TRBJ1-6
CASSPRNIEQYF,TGTGCCAGCTCACCAAGGAACATCGAGCAGTACTTC,TRBV18,.,.,TRBJ2-7
CASTWGQGATDTQYF,TGTGCCAGCACCTGGGGACAGGGTGCCACAGATACGCAGTATTTT,TRBV25-1,.,TRBD1,TRBJ2-3
CASSSRAGRRGYTF,TGTGCCAGCAGTTCCCGGGCCGGACGGCGTGGCTACACCTTC,TRBV6-1,few,.,TRBJ1-2
CASSSQRGSSYNEQFF,TGTGCCAGCAGCTCCCAGCGGGGGAGCTCCTACAATGAGCAGTTCTTC,TRBV11-2,.,TRBD2,TRBJ2-1
CASSQDRAAHYEQYF,TGCGCCAGCAGCCAAGATCGGGCAGCCCACTACGAGCAGTACTTC,TRBV4-3,.,.,TRBJ2-7
CSARDPRAGNQPQHF,TGCAGTGCTAGAGACCCCCGAGCGGGAAATCAGCCCCAGCATTTT,TRBV20-1,.,.,TRBJ1-5
CASSLQENEQYF,TGCGCCAGCAGCTTGCAGGAAAACGAGCAGTACTTC,TRBV5-1,.,.,TRBJ2-7
CASSGSGVTTDTQYF,TGTGCCAGCAGCGGTAGCGGGGTCACCACAGATACGCAGTATTTT,TRBV9,.,TRBD2,TRBJ2-3
CSVGEIGEEQYF,TGCAGCGTTGGGGAAATCGGTGAGGAGCAGTACTTC,TRBV29-1,.,.,TRBJ2-7
CSVEQGRNTEAFF,TGCAGCGTTGAGCAGGGGCGAAACACTGAAGCTTTCTTT,TRBV29-1,.,.,TRBJ1-1
CASSELLETQYF,TGTGCCAGCAGTGAACTGTTGGAGACCCAGTACTTC,TRBV25-1,.,.,TRBJ2-5
CASNPEFAQPQHF,TGTGCCAGCAACCCCGAGTTCGCTCAGCCCCAGCATTTT,TRBV5-8,.,.,TRBJ1-5
CSAREAGGKKTQYF,TGCAGTGCTAGAGAAGCAGGGGGAAAGAAGACCCAGTACTTC,TRBV20-1,.,TRBD1,TRBJ2-5
CASSHQGDAREAFF,TGCGCCAGCAGCCACCAGGGGGACGCAAGGGAAGCTTTCTTT,TRBV5-1,.,TRBD1,TRBJ1-1
CSAMGHSYEQYF,TGCAGTGCGATGGGACACTCCTACGAGCAGTACTTC,TRBV20-1,.,.,TRBJ2-7
CSARTRDGYNSPLHF,TGCAGTGCTAGAACCCGGGACGGCTATAATTCACCCCTCCACTTT,TRBV20-1,.,.,TRBJ1-6
CSDETDTQYF,TGCAGCGACGAGACAGATACGCAGTATTTT,TRBV29-1,.,.,TRBJ2-3
CASSLVNADTQYF,TGTGCCAGCTCACTGGTTAATGCAGATACGCAGTATTTT,TRBV18,once,.,TRBJ2-3
CASSQDSFRGYTF,TGTGCCAGCAGCCAAGATAGCTTCCGGGGCTACACCTTC,TRBV14,.,.,TRBJ1-2
CASSYPDSSQYF,TGTGCCAGCAGTTACCCGGACAGTTCTCAGTACTTC,TRBV6-2/TRBV6-3,.,.,TRBJ2-7
CASSQYSSGGADEQFF,TGTGCCAGCAGCCAATACTCTAGCGGGGGGGCCGATGAGCAGTTCTTC,TRBV3-1,.,TRBD2,TRBJ2-1
CASSQYLDRAYGYTF,TGTGCCAGCAGCCAATACTTGGACAGGGCCTATGGCTACACCTTC,TRBV3-1,.,TRBD1,TRBJ1-2
CASSWGAGANVLTF,TGTGCCAGCAGCTGGGGAGCTGGGGCCAACGTCCTGACTTTC,TRBV5-6,.,.,TRBJ2-6
CASSPPGTNGYTF,TGTGCCAGCAGTCCCCCAGGGACAAATGGCTACACCTTC,TRBV28,.,.,TRBJ1-2
CASSIGAVSSYNEQFF,TGTGCCAGTAGTATCGGTGCGGTTAGCTCCTACAATGAGCAGTTCTTC,TRBV19,.,.,TRBJ2-1
CSAPSPYGYTF,TGCAGTGCTCCAAGTCCTTATGGCTACACCTTC,TRBV20-1,once,.,TRBJ1-2
CASTEGSGSGELFF,TGTGCCAGCACCGAGGGAAGTGGCTCCGGGGAGCTGTTTTTT,TRBV6-1,.,.,TRBJ2-2
CASSQELSDAYEQYF,TGCGCCAGCAGCCAAGAATTGAGCGACGCCTACGAGCAGTACTTC,TRBV4-1,.,.,TRBJ2-7
CASSWTGRIGETQYF,TGCGCCAGCAGCTGGACAGGGCGGATTGGAGAGACCCAGTACTTC,TRBV5-1,.,TRBD1,TRBJ2-5
CASSFSRGRSDIQYF,TGTGCCAGCAGCTTCTCCAGGGGACGATCCGACATTCAGTACTTC,TRBV5-4,once,.,TRBJ2-4
CATRQGPSYEQYF,TGTGCCACCAGACAGGGACCCTCCTACGAGCAGTACTTC,TRBV19,.,TRBD1,TRBJ2-7
CASSHVGAGVNNEQFF,TGCGCCAGCAGCCACGTCGGGGCGGGGGTTAACAATGAGCAGTTCTTC,TRBV4-3,.,TRBD2,TRBJ2-1
CATSGSGGLNEQFF,TGTGCCACCAGTGGTAGCGGGGGACTCAATGAGCAGTTCTTC,TRBV24-1,once,TRBD2,TRBJ2-1
CASGKGQNTEAFF,TGTGCCAGCGGGAAGGGACAAAACACTGAAGCTTTCTTT,TRBV7-9,.,.,TRBJ1-1
CSVTEGSSGYTF,TGCAGCGTTACCGAGGGGTCTAGTGGCTACACCTTC,TRBV29-1,.,.,TRBJ1-2
CASSGRDAQETQYF,TGTGCCAGCAGCGGGAGGGACGCTCAAGAGACCCAGTACTTC,TRBV27,.,TRBD2,TRBJ2-5
CASSDPTGRAFF,TGTGCCAGCAGTGACCCGACAGGGAGAGCTTTCTTT,TRBV25-1,.,TRBD1,TRBJ1-1
CASSQDRGLQETQYF,TGTGCCAGCAGCCAAGATAGGGGGCTCCAAGAGACCCAGTACTTC,TRBV3-1,.,TRBD1,TRBJ2-5
CASKGGANQPQHF,TGTGCCAGCAAAGGGGGGGCTAATCAGCCCCAGCATTTT,TRBV13,once,.,TRBJ1-5
CSARSRLAGSTDTQYF,TGCAGTGCTAGATCTCGACTAGCGGGGAGCACAGATACGCAGTATTTT,TRBV20-1,.,TRBD2,TRBJ2-3
CASSDPPARALASGANVLTF,TGTGCCAGCTCGGATCCTCCAGCCAGGGCGCTAGCCTCTGGGGCCAACGTCCTGACTTTC,TRBV21-1,.,.,TRBJ2-6
CSAKDGSSPLHF,TGCAGTGCTAAGGACGGGAGTTCACCCCTCCACTTT,TRBV20-1,.,.,TRBJ1-6
CASSPTGSTGANVLTF,TGTGCCAGCAGCCCAACAGGGAGCACTGGGGCCAACGTCCTGACTTTC,TRBV6-2/TRBV6-3,.,.,TRBJ2-6
CASRVQEYQETQYF,TGTGCCAGCAGAGTACAGGAGTACCAAGAGACCCAGTACTTC,TRBV7-9,.,.,TRBJ2-5